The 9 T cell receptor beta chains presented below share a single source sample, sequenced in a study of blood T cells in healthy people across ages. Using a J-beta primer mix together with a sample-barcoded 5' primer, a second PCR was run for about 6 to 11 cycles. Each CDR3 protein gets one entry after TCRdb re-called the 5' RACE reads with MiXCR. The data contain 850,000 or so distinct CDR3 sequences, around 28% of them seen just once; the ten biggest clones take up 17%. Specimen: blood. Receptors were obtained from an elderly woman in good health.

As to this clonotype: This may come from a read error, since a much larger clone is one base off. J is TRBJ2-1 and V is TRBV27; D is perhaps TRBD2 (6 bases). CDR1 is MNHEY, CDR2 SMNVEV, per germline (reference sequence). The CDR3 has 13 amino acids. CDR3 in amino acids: CASSSSGNNERFF. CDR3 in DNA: TGTGCCAGCAGTAGTAGCGGAAACAATGAGCGGTTCTTC.

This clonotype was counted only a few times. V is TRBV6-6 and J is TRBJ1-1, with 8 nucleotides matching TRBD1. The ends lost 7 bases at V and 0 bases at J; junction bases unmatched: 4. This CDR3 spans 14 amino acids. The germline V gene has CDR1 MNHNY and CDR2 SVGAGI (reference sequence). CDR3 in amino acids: CASTGDRLNTEAFF. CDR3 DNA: TGTGCCAGCACCGGGGACAGGCTGAACACTGAAGCTTTCTTT.

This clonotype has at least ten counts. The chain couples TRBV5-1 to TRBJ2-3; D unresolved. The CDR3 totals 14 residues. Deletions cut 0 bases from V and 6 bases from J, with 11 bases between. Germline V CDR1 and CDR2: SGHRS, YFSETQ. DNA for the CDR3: TGCGCCAGCAGCTTGGAGCAGTTCATGGATACGCAGTATTTT. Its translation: CASSLEQFMDTQYF.

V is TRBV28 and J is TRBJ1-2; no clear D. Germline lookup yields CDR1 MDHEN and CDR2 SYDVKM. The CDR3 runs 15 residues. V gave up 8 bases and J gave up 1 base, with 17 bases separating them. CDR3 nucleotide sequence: TGTGCCAGCCAGCTGGACCGGTTGGATAACTATGGCTACACCTTC. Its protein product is CASQLDRLDNYGYTF.

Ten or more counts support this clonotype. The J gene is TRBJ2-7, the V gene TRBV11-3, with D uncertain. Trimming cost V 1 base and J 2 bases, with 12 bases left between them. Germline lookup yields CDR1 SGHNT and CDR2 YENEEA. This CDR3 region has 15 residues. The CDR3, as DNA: TGTGCCAGCAGCTTAGCCGGAGTTTCCCCCTACGAGCAGTACTTC. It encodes CASSLAGVSPYEQYF.

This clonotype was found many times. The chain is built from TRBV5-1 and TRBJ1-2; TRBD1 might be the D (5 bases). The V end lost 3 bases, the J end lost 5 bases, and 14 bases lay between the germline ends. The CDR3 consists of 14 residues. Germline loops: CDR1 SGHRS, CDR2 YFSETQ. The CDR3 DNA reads TGCGCCAGCAGCTGGGGGGGAGTCGAATATGGCTACACCTTC. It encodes CASSWGGVEYGYTF.

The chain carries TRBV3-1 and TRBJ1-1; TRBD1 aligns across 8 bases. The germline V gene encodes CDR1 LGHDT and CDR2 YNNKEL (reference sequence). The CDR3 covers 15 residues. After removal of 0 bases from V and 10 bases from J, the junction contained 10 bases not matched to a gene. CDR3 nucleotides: TGTGCCAGCAGCCAAGAAGGACAGGGAAGATTTGTAGCTTTCTTT. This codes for CASSQEGQGRFVAFF.

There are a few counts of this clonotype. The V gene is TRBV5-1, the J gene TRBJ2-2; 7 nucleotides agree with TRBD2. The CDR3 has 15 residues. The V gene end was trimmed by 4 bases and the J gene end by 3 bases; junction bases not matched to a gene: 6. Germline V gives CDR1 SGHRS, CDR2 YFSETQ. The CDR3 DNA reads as TGCGCCAGCAGCCCGTTACTAGCGCACACCGGGGAGCTGTTTTTT. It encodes CASSPLLAHTGELFF.

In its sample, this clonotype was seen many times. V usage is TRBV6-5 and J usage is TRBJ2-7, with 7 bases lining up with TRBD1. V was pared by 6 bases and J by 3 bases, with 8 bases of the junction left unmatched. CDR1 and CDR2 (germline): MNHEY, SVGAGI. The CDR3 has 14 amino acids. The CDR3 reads CASRPTGELYEQYF. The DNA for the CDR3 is TGTGCCAGCAGGCCCACAGGGGAACTCTACGAGCAGTACTTC.